Here is one TCR beta chain with its context. The data stem from a study of glioma-infiltrating T cells after dendritic cell vaccination. Germline V gene data show CDR1 as SGDLS and CDR2 as YYNGEE. The CDR3 length is 14 residues. V dropped 0 bases and J dropped 10 bases, with 11 bases sitting between them. The PCR used 60 V beta and 13 J beta primers. Generated by immunoSEQ multiplex PCR, the TCRdb table keeps only in-frame clones and is missing some. The sample consists of about 99,000 clones, 75% to 85% of them appearing once. The sequence came from a human donor with glioblastoma. V is TRBV9 and J is TRBJ1-6; D may be TRBD1 (5 bases). Sample: blood, taken before dendritic cell vaccination. CDR3 region: CASSVEPGSSPLHF. CDR3 bases: TGTGCCAGCAGCGTAGAGCCAGGGTCCTCACCCCTCCACTTT.